The 4 T cell receptor beta chains presented below share a single source sample, sequenced in a study of graft-versus-host responses after intestinal transplantation (dated by TCRdb to the early 2020s). Their recognized antigens are unknown. Libraries were built with the immunoSEQ multiplex PCR assay. TCRdb carries this immuneACCESS record with in-frame sequences only. Its versions omit some clonotypes, under half of them owing to an unresolved V gene in the studies checked, with the rest unexplained. The sample includes about 70,000 clones, with around 95% observed a single time. Of the sample, less than 0.65% is held by the ten largest clones. The time point label, as the study defines it: cells obtained before transplantation from donor or recipient. The sample in question was unstimulated CD8+ T cells sorted from spleen or lymph node cells, obtained before intestinal transplant. These receptors all come from a human donor who received an intestinal transplant.

This rearrangement joins TRBV15 to TRBJ2-7; 8 bases map to TRBD1. V dropped 5 bases and J dropped 2; count of bases not matched to a gene: 5. This CDR3 has 14 amino acids. Germline assignment: CDR1 LNHNV and CDR2 YYDKDF (reference sequence). CDR3 coding DNA: TGTGCCACCAGCCGACGGACAGGGACCTACGAGCAGTACTTC. It yields the protein CATSRRTGTYEQYF.

The chain couples TRBV6-1 to TRBJ2-7; TRBD2 matches 10 bases. The CDR3 has 14 residues. J lost 5 bases, V lost 6 bases, and 7 bases had no gene match. Germline values: CDR1 MNHNS, CDR2 SASEGT. The CDR3 nucleotides read TGTGCCAGCAGCTACCTAGCGGGAGTCGACGAGCAGTACTTC. It is translated as CASSYLAGVDEQYF.

The chain carries TRBV2 and TRBJ1-1; the match to TRBD1 covers 7 bases. V was pared by 6 bases and J by 8 bases, with 12 bases of the junction left unmatched. In germline, CDR1 is SNHLY, CDR2 FYNNEI. This CDR3 is built from 14 residues. This chain's CDR3 is CASRRRDSLPEAFF. For the CDR3, the DNA is TGTGCCAGCAGGCGTCGGGACAGCCTCCCGGAAGCTTTCTTT.

The chain's CDR3 is CASSLRLWGSNEQFF. CDR3 nucleotide sequence: TGTGCCAGCAGTTTACGGCTTTGGGGCTCCAATGAGCAGTTCTTC. The chain joins TRBV27 to TRBJ2-1; perhaps TRBD1 as D (5 bases). In germline, CDR1 is MNHEY, CDR2 SMNVEV (reference sequence). CDR3 length equals 15 residues. Between the trimmed V and J ends, which lost 2 bases and 6 bases, there was a span of 14 bases.